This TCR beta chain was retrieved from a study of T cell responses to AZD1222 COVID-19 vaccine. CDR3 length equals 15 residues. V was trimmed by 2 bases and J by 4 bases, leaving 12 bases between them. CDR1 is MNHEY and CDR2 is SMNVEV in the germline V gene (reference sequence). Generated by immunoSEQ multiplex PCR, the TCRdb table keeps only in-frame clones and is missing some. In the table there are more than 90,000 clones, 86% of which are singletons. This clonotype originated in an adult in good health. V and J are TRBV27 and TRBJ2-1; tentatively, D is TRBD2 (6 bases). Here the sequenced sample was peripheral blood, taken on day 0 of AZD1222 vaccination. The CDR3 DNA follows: TGTGCCAGCAGTTTAAGGGACTCCTATTACAATGAGCAGTTCTTC. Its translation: CASSLRDSYYNEQFF.